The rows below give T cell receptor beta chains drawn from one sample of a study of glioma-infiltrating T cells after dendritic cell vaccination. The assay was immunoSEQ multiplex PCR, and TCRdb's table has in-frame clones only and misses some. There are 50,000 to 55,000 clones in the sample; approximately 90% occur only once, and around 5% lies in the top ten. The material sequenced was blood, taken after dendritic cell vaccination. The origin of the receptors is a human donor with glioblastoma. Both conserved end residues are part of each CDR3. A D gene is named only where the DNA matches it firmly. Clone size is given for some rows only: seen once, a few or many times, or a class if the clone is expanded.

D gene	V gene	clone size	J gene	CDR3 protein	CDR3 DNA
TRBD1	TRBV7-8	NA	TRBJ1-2	CASSPRTGTGGSGYTF	TGTGCCAGCAGCCCCCGTACCGGGACAGGGGGCAGTGGCTACACCTTC
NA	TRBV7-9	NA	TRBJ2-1	CAQRRSEDEQFF	TGTGCCCAGCGGCGGTCCGAGGATGAGCAGTTCTTC
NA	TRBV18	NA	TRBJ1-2	CASLPNTGSLPYGYTF	TGTGCCAGCTTGCCTAATACAGGTTCTCTCCCTTATGGCTACACCTTC
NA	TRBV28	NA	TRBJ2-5	CASSPGRGAAKTQYF	TGTGCCAGCAGCCCCGGCCGGGGGGCGGCGAAGACCCAGTACTTC
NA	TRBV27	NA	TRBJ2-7	CASSLSVAYEQYF	TGTGCCAGCAGTTTATCCGTCGCCTACGAGCAGTACTTC
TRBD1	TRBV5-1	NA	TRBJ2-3	CASSRDRGMDTQYF	TGCGCCAGCAGCCGGGACAGGGGGATGGATACGCAGTATTTT
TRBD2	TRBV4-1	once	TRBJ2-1	CASSQVRAGAGNEQFF	TGCGCCAGCAGCCAAGTCCGAGCGGGGGCCGGGAATGAGCAGTTCTTC
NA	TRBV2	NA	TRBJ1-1	CANRDSFGTEAFF	TGTGCCAACCGAGACAGTTTTGGCACTGAAGCTTTCTTT
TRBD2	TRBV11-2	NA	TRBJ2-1	CASSLGLAGYNEQFF	TGTGCCAGCAGCTTAGGTCTAGCGGGATACAATGAGCAGTTCTTC
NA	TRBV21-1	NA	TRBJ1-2	CASSKLGQSRYGYTF	TGTGCCAGCAGCAAACTAGGACAGTCTCGCTATGGCTACACCTTC
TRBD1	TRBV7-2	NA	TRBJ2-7	CASSFTGGYEQYF	TGTGCCAGCAGCTTTACAGGGGGCTACGAGCAGTACTTC
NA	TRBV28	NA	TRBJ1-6	CASRGLDSPLHF	TGTGCCAGCAGAGGACTCGATTCACCCCTCCACTTT
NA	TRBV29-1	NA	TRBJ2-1	CSVDTLQVYNEQFF	TGCAGCGTTGATACCCTTCAGGTCTACAATGAGCAGTTCTTC
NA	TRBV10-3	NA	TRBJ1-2	CAISAIPSGHTF	TGTGCCATCAGTGCCATCCCCTCTGGCCACACCTTC
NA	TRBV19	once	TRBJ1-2	CASRTTGNSNYGYTF	TGTGCCAGTAGGACAACAGGGAACTCCAACTATGGCTACACCTTC